The 20 T cell receptor beta chains presented below share a single source sample, sequenced in a study of T cell responses to AZD1222 COVID-19 vaccine. Profiling relied on immunoSEQ multiplex PCR, and the TCRdb table lists in-frame clones only, not all of them. The table has 180,000 or so clones, 90% seen once. The specimen was peripheral blood, collected 28 days after the second dose of the MenACWY control vaccine. These receptors all stem from an adult who received the MenACWY meningococcal vaccine as a control.

The chain combines TRBV30 with TRBJ2-2, with D perhaps TRBD2 (6 bases). The germline V gene encodes CDR1 GTSNPN and CDR2 SVGIG (reference sequence). The length of the CDR3 is 13 residues. With 4 bases removed from V and 4 bases from J, the gap between germline ends came to 10 bases. The CDR3 reads CAWTPEGTGELFF. The DNA of the CDR3 is TGTGCCTGGACTCCGGAGGGCACCGGGGAGCTGTTTTTT.

This CDR3 is CASIQDSTDTQYF. The CDR3 DNA follows: TGTGCCAGCATTCAAGACAGCACAGATACGCAGTATTTT. The V gene is TRBV2, the J gene TRBJ2-3; no definite D call. The germline V gene has CDR1 SNHLY and CDR2 FYNNEI. This CDR3 has 13 amino acids. V was pared by 7 bases and J by 0 bases, with 8 bases between.

The chain uses TRBV30 and TRBJ2-1, with D possibly being TRBD2 (5 bases). V gave up 2 bases and J gave up 4 bases, with 15 bases separating them. Per the germline V gene, CDR1 is GTSNPN and CDR2 is SVGIG (reference sequence). This CDR3 comprises 15 residues. CDR3 nucleotide sequence: TGTGCCTGGAGTAAAGGACCAACGGGATACAATGAGCAGTTCTTC. The encoded protein is CAWSKGPTGYNEQFF.

The chain employs TRBV9 and TRBJ1-3, with 10 positions matching TRBD1. The CDR3 extends over 17 amino acids. J lost 4 bases, V lost 3 bases, and 10 bases had no gene match. Germline CDR1 SGDLS, CDR2 YYNGEE. For the CDR3, the DNA is TGTGCCAGCAGCGCCAACTCCGGGACAGGGGAAGGAAACACCATATATTTT. Amino acids: CASSANSGTGEGNTIYF.

The chain couples TRBV12-2 to TRBJ2-1; the table names TRBD2, a call not compared with the DNA. TRBV12-2 is tagged as a pseudogene. CDR3 size: 17 residues. The CDR3 DNA sequence: TGTGCAAGTCGCTTCTCTGCGGGGGATAAGTCCTACAATGAGCAGTTCTTC. This encodes CASRFSAGDKSYNEQFF.

The chain joins TRBV7-9 to TRBJ2-3; the match to TRBD1 covers 7 bases. The germline V gene encodes CDR1 SEHNR and CDR2 FQNEAQ (reference sequence). Unmatched junction bases numbered 20, after V lost 7 bases and J lost 4 bases. The CDR3 has 18 amino acids. Here the CDR3 DNA reads TGTGCCAGCACCTCCAGGCCCCCACCGAGGGGGCAGGCAGATACGCAGTATTTT. Its translation is CASTSRPPPRGQADTQYF.

The gene calls are TRBV18 and TRBJ1-6; unclear D gene. The V gene lost 3 bases and the J gene lost 0 bases, with 12 bases spanning the gap. Germline V CDR1 and CDR2: KGHSH, LQKENI. The CDR3 extends over 17 amino acids. Written as DNA, the CDR3 is TGTGCCAGCTCACCGGCCCTCTGGGACTCCTATAATTCACCCCTCCACTTT. Residues: CASSPALWDSYNSPLHF.

The chain employs TRBV29-1 and TRBJ1-2, with 11 bases lining up with TRBD1. This CDR3 region has 14 residues. From germline, CDR1 is SQVTM and CDR2 ANQGSEA. J lost 11 bases, V lost 0 bases, and 8 bases had no gene match. CDR3 sequence reads: CSVEDPRTGGGYTF. CDR3 nucleotides: TGCAGCGTTGAAGATCCTAGGACAGGGGGCGGTTACACCTTC.

The chain couples TRBV7-9 to TRBJ1-1; no clear D gene. Trimming removed 1 base at V and 4 bases at J, with 10 bases between. The CDR3 covers 14 residues. From germline, CDR1 is SEHNR and CDR2 FQNEAQ (reference sequence). The CDR3 protein is CASSLVTRSTEAFF. In DNA, the CDR3 is TGTGCCAGCAGCTTAGTCACCAGAAGCACTGAAGCTTTCTTT.

The chain uses TRBV7-6 and TRBJ1-2; D gene unclear. Trimming shortened V by 4 bases and J by 4 bases, and 1 base separated the two germline ends. CDR1 and CDR2 from the germline V gene are SGHVS and FNYEAQ. The CDR3 runs 10 residues. This CDR3 reads CASSSYGYTF. The CDR3 DNA sequence: TGTGCCAGCAGCTCCTATGGCTACACCTTC.

This sequence joins TRBV7-2 and TRBJ2-5; TRBD1 might be the D (6 bases). Trimming cost V 5 bases and J 3 bases, with 10 bases left between them. In germline, CDR1 is SGHTA, CDR2 FQGNSA. The CDR3 totals 13 residues. Here the CDR3 reads CASSPRTEETQYF. CDR3 DNA: TGTGCCAGCAGCCCGCGGACAGAAGAGACCCAGTACTTC.

The chain carries TRBV6-1 and TRBJ1-5; D remains ambiguous. This CDR3 contains 13 residues. Trimming pared 2 bases from V and 3 bases from J, leaving 5 bases between. From germline, CDR1 is MNHNS and CDR2 SASEGT. CDR3 bases: TGTGCCAGCAGTGAATGGCCCAATCAGCCCCAGCATTTT. The encoded protein is CASSEWPNQPQHF.

This chain links TRBV9 with TRBJ1-1, with TRBD1 matching over 10 bases. CDR3 size: 17 residues. With V trimmed by 0 bases and J by 0 bases, 5 bases remained unmatched. CDR1 is SGDLS, CDR2 YYNGEE, per germline. The CDR3, as DNA: TGTGCCAGCAGCGTAGGGGGGACAGGGGCTATGAACACTGAAGCTTTCTTT. Its translation is CASSVGGTGAMNTEAFF. Filled out from reference TRBV9 and TRBJ1-1, the complete variable domain reads DSGVTQTPKHLITATGQRVTLRCSPRSGDLSVYWYQQSLDQGLQFLIQYYNGEERAKGNILERFSAQQFPDLHSELNLSSLELGDSALYFCASSVGGTGAMNTEAFFGQGTRLTVV.

This rearrangement joins TRBV5-1 to TRBJ2-7, with 7 bases matching TRBD1. From germline, CDR1 is SGHRS and CDR2 YFSETQ. Trimming removed 0 bases from V and 4 bases from J; junction bases left unmatched: 7. This CDR3 contains 15 residues. The CDR3 nucleotides read TGCGCCAGCAGCTTGGACCGACAGGGTCTGTACGAGCAGTACTTC. Translated, it gives CASSLDRQGLYEQYF.

The chain uses TRBV29-1 and TRBJ2-7; TRBD1 aligns across 7 bases. This CDR3 is 13 amino acids long. V was clipped by 6 bases and J by 3 bases; unmatched bases: 8. CDR1 and CDR2 (germline): SQVTM, ANQGSEA. The CDR3 DNA reads TGCAGCGTCACCGGGACAGCTAACTACGAGCAGTACTTC. Translated: CSVTGTANYEQYF.

The gene calls are TRBV5-8 and TRBJ2-2; D possibly corresponds to TRBD1 (6 bases). Germline CDR1 SGHTS, CDR2 YDEGEE. Between the trimmed V and J ends, which lost 0 bases and 1 base, there was a span of 10 bases. This CDR3 contains 16 residues. The CDR3 nucleotides read TGTGCCAGCAGCTTGGCCTGGGGGCTGAACACCGGGGAGCTGTTTTTT. Protein sequence: CASSLAWGLNTGELFF.

This sequence joins TRBV6-5 and TRBJ2-3; tentative D call: TRBD1 (6 bases). CDR3 length: 14 amino acids. V was clipped by 5 bases and J by 6 bases, with 15 bases between them. The germline V gene encodes CDR1 MNHEY and CDR2 SVGAGI. The CDR3 coding sequence is TGTGCCAGCAGTCACAGGGATCGCCGGGATACGCAGTATTTT. It is translated as CASSHRDRRDTQYF.

J is TRBJ1-2 and V is TRBV6-5; D unresolved. Germline V lookup: CDR1 MNHEY, CDR2 SVGAGI. The V end lost 2 bases, the J end lost 2 bases, and 12 bases lay between the germline ends. The CDR3 covers 15 residues. CDR3 DNA: TGTGCCAGCAGTTACGTAGGGATAAGCAACTATGGCTACACCTTC. Translated, it gives CASSYVGISNYGYTF.

J is TRBJ2-7 and V is TRBV30; D tentatively fits TRBD1 or TRBD2 (5 bases each). Between the trimmed V and J ends, which lost 5 bases and 2 bases, there was a span of 7 bases. This CDR3 region has 11 residues. Looked up from germline, CDR1 is GTSNPN and CDR2 is SVGIG (reference sequence). In DNA, the CDR3 is TGTGCCTGGGAGGGGACCTACGAGCAGTACTTC. Protein: CAWEGTYEQYF.

The chain has TRBV4-1 and TRBJ1-2; D is undetermined. The ends were cut back, 1 base at V and 4 bases at J, with 13 bases in the middle. The CDR3 spans 15 residues. CDR1 and CDR2 from the germline V gene are MGHRA and YSYEKL. CDR3 in DNA: TGCGCCAGCAGCCAAGGGTCCAGTCCAGTCTATGGCTACACCTTC. Translated: CASSQGSSPVYGYTF.